A single sample gave rise to the 14 T cell receptor beta chains below, sequenced in a study of blood T cell repertoires in COVID-19. TCRdb's table, derived via immunoSEQ multiplex PCR, lists solely in-frame clones and lacks some. The data contain tens of thousands of clones, about four fifths of them singletons. Sequencing was carried out using peripheral blood. All receptors come from a man under 40 with COVID-19, enrolled during active disease.

This chain joins TRBV29-1 and TRBJ2-7; D gene unclear. The germline V gene encodes CDR1 SQVTM and CDR2 ANQGSEA. This CDR3 contains 12 residues. The ends were cut back, 5 bases at V and 0 bases at J, with 8 bases in the middle. The CDR3 protein is CSVQVSSYEQYF. The CDR3 nucleotides read TGCAGCGTTCAAGTGAGCTCCTACGAGCAGTACTTC.

This clone is a singleton in its sample. The chain employs TRBV9 and TRBJ1-3; D gene ambiguous. The germline V and J ends were trimmed by 0 bases and 1 base, with 8 bases remaining between them. The CDR3 consists of 15 residues. Germline loops: CDR1 SGDLS, CDR2 YYNGEE. CDR3 in amino acids: CASSVEWASGNTIYF. CDR3 sequence (DNA): TGTGCCAGCAGCGTAGAGTGGGCATCTGGAAACACCATATATTTT.

The chain uses TRBV12-3 or TRBV12-4 and TRBJ2-5, with D tentatively TRBD1 (6 bases). This CDR3 has 13 amino acids. Between the trimmed V and J ends, which lost 6 bases and 5 bases, there was a span of 13 bases. The CDR3 DNA follows: TGTGCCAGCAGCCCCAGGGGATTGGAGACCCAGTACTTC. Translation: CASSPRGLETQYF.

This chain joins TRBV5-5 and TRBJ2-7; 10 bases line up with TRBD1. The trim removed 4 bases at V and 1 base at J, leaving 8 bases unmatched. Germline V CDR1 and CDR2: SGHKS, YYEKEE (reference sequence). The CDR3 runs 16 residues. DNA for the CDR3: TGTGCCAGCAGCCTGGACCTGGACAGGGGGTCCTACGAGCAGTACTTC. This sequence encodes CASSLDLDRGSYEQYF.

This rearrangement joins TRBV28 to TRBJ1-2, with TRBD1 as a possible D gene (6 bases). V was clipped by 4 bases and J by 8 bases, with 17 bases between them. The CDR3 totals 14 residues. CDR1 and CDR2 (germline): MDHEN, SYDVKM. The CDR3 DNA is TGTGCCAGCAGTTACAGCAGGGGCGATTTCGGCTACACCTTC. Protein sequence: CASSYSRGDFGYTF.

V gene TRBV6-1 combines with J gene TRBJ2-3, with 8 bases aligning to TRBD1. The J segment lost 1 base and the V segment lost 4 bases, leaving 10 bases of the junction unmatched. Per the germline V gene, CDR1 is MNHNS and CDR2 is SASEGT. There are 17 residues in the CDR3. The CDR3 region has the DNA TGTGCCAGCAGTGGGGGGCAGGGGGCAGGGGGCACAGATACGCAGTATTTT. Translation gives CASSGGQGAGGTDTQYF.

This chain uses TRBV28 with TRBJ2-3; 9 nucleotides match TRBD2. Germline V gives CDR1 MDHEN, CDR2 SYDVKM. V lost 3 bases and J lost 5; bases outside the gene matches: 3. This CDR3 has 14 residues. The CDR3 reads CASSFSGSLDTQYF. The CDR3 bases are TGTGCCAGCAGTTTTAGCGGGAGCTTAGATACGCAGTATTTT. Together with reference TRBV28 and TRBJ2-3, the CDR3 gives the full variable domain: DVKVTQSSRYLVKRTGEKVFLECVQDMDHENMFWYRQDPGLGLRLIYFSYDVKMKEKGDIPEGYSVSREKKERFSLILESASTNQTSMYLCASSFSGSLDTQYFGPGTRLTVL.

V gene TRBV7-2 combines with J gene TRBJ1-3; D possibly corresponds to TRBD1 (6 bases). Germline CDR1 is SGHTA and CDR2 is FQGNSA. The CDR3 is made up of 14 amino acids. With 10 bases removed from V and 2 bases from J, the gap between germline ends came to 15 bases. The CDR3 sequence: CATRRGGTGNTIYF. CDR3 in DNA: TGTGCCACCCGAAGGGGGGGCACTGGAAACACCATATATTTT.

The chain is built from TRBV19 and TRBJ1-1, with 12 bases matching TRBD1. Germline CDR1 LNHDA, CDR2 SQIVND (reference sequence). Trimming at V came to 5 bases and at J to 0 bases, leaving 10 bases not matched to a gene. The CDR3 loop spans 18 amino acids. This chain's CDR3 is CASSAGTGGAELNTEAFF. CDR3 in DNA: TGTGCCAGTAGTGCCGGGACAGGGGGCGCAGAATTGAACACTGAAGCTTTCTTT.

This sequence joins TRBV28 and TRBJ2-5; 10 nucleotides agree with TRBD1. The length of the CDR3 is 16 residues. The trim removed 4 bases at V and 4 bases at J, leaving 9 bases unmatched. Germline-derived CDR1 and CDR2 are MDHEN and SYDVKM. CDR3 coding DNA: TGTGCCAGCAGTTCCTCCGGGACAGGGGAGGGAGAGACCCAGTACTTC. Encoded protein: CASSSSGTGEGETQYF.

This rearrangement joins TRBV6-5 to TRBJ1-2; the D is unclear. The CDR3 totals 14 residues. V was cut by 0 bases and J by 0 bases, with 5 bases left in between. The germline gives CDR1 MNHEY, CDR2 SVGAGI. The DNA for the CDR3 is TGTGCCAGCAGTTACTCCCAATCTAACTATGGCTACACCTTC. Translating it yields CASSYSQSNYGYTF.

The V call is TRBV14, the J call TRBJ1-1; D uncertain. The V end was cut by 0 bases, the J end by 10 bases, with 6 bases between. Germline lookup yields CDR1 SGHDN and CDR2 FVKESK. This CDR3 region has 11 residues. CDR3 DNA: TGTGCCAGCAGCCAAGATTGGCCAGCTTTCTTT. Protein product: CASSQDWPAFF.

The chain has TRBV19 and TRBJ2-7; 10 bases match TRBD1. V gave up 7 bases and J gave up 3 bases; unmatched junction bases: 6. Germline V lookup: CDR1 LNHDA, CDR2 SQIVND (reference sequence). This CDR3 is built from 14 residues. In DNA, the CDR3 is TGTGCCAGTACCCCGACAGGGGGCGACTACGAGCAGTACTTC. Translating gives CASTPTGGDYEQYF.

V is TRBV6-5 and J is TRBJ1-6; 7 nucleotides align to TRBD1. The V gene's germline CDR1 is MNHEY and CDR2 SVGAGI. The CDR3 has 14 amino acids. The junction had 8 bases not matched to a gene; V was cut back by 6 bases and J by 9 bases. CDR3 sequence (DNA): TGTGCCAGCAGACCCGGGACAGACTCTTCACCCCTCCACTTT. This translates into CASRPGTDSSPLHF.